Each of the 2 T cell receptor beta chains below was sequenced from the same sample in a study of blood T cell repertoires in COVID-19. Generated by immunoSEQ multiplex PCR, the TCRdb table keeps only in-frame clones and is missing some. The table records fewer than 20,000 clones, over 90% of them present only once. Sequencing was carried out using peripheral blood. The receptor source for this set is a woman aged 45-65 years with active COVID-19.

The rearrangement uses TRBV5-1 and TRBJ1-1; TRBD1 might be the D (5 bases). The V and J ends lost 1 base and 1 base respectively, with 8 bases between them. The CDR3 extends over 14 amino acids. Germline CDR1 reads SGHRS; CDR2 reads YFSETQ. DNA for the CDR3: TGCGCCAGCAGCTTGTACGGACAGAACACTGAAGCTTTCTTT. Its protein is CASSLYGQNTEAFF.

The chain combines TRBV3-1 (or the pseudogene TRBV3-2) with TRBJ1-6; 10 bases are shared with TRBD1. V lost 4 bases to trimming and J lost 10 bases; unmatched junction nucleotides: 4. This CDR3 comprises 14 residues. CDR1 is LGHDT and CDR2 is YNNKEL in the germline V gene (reference sequence). CDR3 in DNA: TGTGCCAGCAGCCCGACAGGGGGCGACTCACCCCTCCACTTT. Amino acid sequence: CASSPTGGDSPLHF.